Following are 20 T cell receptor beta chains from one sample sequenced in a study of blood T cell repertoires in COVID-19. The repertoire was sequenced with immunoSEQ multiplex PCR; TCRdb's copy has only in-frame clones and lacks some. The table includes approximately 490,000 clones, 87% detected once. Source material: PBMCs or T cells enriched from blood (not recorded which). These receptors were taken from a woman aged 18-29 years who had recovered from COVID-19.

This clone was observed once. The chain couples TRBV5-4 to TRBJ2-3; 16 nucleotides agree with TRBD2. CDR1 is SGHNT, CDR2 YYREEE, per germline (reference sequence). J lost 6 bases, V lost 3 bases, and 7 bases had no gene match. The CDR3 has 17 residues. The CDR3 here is CASSSGTSGGASDTQYF. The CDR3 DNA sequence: TGTGCCAGCAGCTCCGGGACTAGCGGGGGGGCCTCCGATACGCAGTATTTT.

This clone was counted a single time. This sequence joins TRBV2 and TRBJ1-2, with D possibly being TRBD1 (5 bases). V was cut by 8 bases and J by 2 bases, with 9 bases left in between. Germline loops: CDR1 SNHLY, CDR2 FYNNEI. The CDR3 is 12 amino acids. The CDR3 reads CASDRLNYGYTF. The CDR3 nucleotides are TGTGCCAGCGACAGACTGAACTATGGCTACACCTTC.

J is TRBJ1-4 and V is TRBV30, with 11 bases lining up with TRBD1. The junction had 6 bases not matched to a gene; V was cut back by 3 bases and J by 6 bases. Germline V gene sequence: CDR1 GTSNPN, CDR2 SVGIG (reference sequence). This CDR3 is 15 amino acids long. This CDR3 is CAWSQGTGGDEKLFF. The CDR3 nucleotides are TGTGCCTGGAGCCAAGGGACAGGGGGGGATGAAAAACTGTTTTTT.

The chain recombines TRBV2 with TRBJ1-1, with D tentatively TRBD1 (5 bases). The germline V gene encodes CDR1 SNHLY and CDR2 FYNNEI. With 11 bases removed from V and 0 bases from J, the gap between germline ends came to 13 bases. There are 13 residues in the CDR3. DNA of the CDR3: TGTGCCGGGGGGAGGGAATTGAACACTGAAGCTTTCTTT. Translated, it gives CAGGRELNTEAFF.

In DNA, the CDR3 is TGTGCCAGCAGCCGAACCACAGGGGCCACTAATGAAAAACTGTTTTTT. Residues: CASSRTTGATNEKLFF. The rearrangement links TRBV7-8 to TRBJ1-4; 7 positions match TRBD1. V shed 5 bases, J shed 2 bases, and the junction held 8 bases outside the gene matches. The CDR3 is 16 amino acids. Germline assignment: CDR1 SGHVS and CDR2 FQNEAQ.

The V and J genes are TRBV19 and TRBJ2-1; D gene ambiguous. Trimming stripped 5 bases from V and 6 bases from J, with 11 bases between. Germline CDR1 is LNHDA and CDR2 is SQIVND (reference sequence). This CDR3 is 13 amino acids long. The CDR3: CASSFTSSNEQFF. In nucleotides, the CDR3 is TGTGCCAGTAGTTTTACCTCGAGCAATGAGCAGTTCTTC.

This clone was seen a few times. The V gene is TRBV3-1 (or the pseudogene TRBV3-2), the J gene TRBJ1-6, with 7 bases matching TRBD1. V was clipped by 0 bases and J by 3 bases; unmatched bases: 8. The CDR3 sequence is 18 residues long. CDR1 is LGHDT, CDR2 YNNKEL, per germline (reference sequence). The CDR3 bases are TGTGCCAGCAGCCAAGATTGGGACAGCAATATCTATAATTCACCCCTCCACTTT. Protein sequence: CASSQDWDSNIYNSPLHF.

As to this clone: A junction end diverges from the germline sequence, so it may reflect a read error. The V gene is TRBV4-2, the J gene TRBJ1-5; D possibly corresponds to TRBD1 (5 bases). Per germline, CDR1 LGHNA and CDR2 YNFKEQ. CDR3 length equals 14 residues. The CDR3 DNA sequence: TGTGCCAGCCGCCAGGGACTTCAAAATCAGCCCCAGCATTTT. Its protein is CASRQGLQNQPQHF.

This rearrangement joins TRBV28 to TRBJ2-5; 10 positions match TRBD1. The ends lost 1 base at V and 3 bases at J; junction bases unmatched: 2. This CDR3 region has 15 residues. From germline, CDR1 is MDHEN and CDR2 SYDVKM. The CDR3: CASSLFGQGEETQYF. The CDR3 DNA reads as TGTGCCAGCAGTTTATTTGGACAGGGGGAAGAGACCCAGTACTTC.

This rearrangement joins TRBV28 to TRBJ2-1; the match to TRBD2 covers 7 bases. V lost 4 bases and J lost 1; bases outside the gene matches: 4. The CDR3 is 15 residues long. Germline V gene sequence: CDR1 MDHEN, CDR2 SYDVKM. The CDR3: CASSYWTSSYNEQFF. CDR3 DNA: TGTGCCAGCAGTTATTGGACTAGTTCCTACAATGAGCAGTTCTTC.

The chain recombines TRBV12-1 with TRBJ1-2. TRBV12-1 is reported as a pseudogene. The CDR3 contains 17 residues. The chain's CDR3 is CASSISSAGKDDYGYTF. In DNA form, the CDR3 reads TGTGCCAGCAGCATATCTTCGGCGGGAAAGGATGACTATGGCTACACCTTC.

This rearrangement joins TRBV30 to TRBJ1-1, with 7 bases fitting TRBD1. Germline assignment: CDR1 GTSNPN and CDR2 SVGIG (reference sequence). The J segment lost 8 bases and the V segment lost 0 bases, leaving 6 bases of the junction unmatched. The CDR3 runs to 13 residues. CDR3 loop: CAWSVLSGGEAFF. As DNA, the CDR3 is TGTGCCTGGAGTGTACTTTCAGGGGGGGAAGCTTTCTTT.

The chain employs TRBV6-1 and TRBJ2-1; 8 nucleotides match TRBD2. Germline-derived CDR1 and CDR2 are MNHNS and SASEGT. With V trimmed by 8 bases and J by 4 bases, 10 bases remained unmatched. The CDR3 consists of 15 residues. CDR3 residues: CASSSGGVLYNEQFF. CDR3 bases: TGTGCCAGCTCCAGCGGGGGCGTACTTTACAATGAGCAGTTCTTC.

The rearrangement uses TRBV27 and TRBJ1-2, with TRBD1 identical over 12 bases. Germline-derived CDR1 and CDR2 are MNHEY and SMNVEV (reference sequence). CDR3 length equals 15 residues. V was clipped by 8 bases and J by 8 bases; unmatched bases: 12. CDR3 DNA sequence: TGTGCCAGCTCCCCCGGGACAGGGGGCGCCGGGGGCTACACCTTC. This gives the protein CASSPGTGGAGGYTF.

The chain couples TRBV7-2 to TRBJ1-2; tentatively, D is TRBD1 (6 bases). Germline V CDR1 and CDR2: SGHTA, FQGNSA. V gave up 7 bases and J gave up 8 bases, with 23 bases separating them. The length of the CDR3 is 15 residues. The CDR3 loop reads CASTSPPQGRRGYTF. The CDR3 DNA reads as TGTGCCAGCACCTCTCCCCCACAGGGAAGACGGGGCTACACCTTC.

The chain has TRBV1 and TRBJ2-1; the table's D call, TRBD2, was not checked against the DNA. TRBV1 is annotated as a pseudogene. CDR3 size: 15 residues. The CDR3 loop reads CTSSHLRDRYNEQFF. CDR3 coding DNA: TGCACCAGCAGCCATCTCCGGGATCGGTACAATGAGCAGTTCTTC.

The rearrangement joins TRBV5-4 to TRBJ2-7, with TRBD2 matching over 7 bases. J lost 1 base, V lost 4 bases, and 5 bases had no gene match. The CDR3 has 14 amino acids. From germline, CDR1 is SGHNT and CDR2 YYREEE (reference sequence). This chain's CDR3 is CASSPGEGSYEQYF. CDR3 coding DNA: TGTGCCAGCAGCCCCGGGGAGGGTTCCTACGAGCAGTACTTC.

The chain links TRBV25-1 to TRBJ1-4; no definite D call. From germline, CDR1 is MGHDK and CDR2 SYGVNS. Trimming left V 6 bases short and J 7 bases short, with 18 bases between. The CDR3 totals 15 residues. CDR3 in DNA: TGTGCCAGCAGCCCTTGGGCCCTGGAGGGTGAAAAACTGTTTTTT. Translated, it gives CASSPWALEGEKLFF.

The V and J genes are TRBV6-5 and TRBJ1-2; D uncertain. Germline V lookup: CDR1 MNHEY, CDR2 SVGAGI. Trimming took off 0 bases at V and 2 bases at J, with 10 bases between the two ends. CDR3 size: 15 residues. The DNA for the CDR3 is TGTGCCAGCAGTTACTCCTCCAGCGGGAACTATGGCTACACCTTC. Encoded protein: CASSYSSSGNYGYTF.

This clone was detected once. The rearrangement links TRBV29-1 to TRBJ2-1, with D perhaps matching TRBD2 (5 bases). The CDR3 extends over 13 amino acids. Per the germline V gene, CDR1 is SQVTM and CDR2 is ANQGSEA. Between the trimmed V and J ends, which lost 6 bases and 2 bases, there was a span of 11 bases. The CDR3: CSVPEATYNEQFF. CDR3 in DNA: TGCAGCGTCCCGGAGGCCACCTACAATGAGCAGTTCTTC.